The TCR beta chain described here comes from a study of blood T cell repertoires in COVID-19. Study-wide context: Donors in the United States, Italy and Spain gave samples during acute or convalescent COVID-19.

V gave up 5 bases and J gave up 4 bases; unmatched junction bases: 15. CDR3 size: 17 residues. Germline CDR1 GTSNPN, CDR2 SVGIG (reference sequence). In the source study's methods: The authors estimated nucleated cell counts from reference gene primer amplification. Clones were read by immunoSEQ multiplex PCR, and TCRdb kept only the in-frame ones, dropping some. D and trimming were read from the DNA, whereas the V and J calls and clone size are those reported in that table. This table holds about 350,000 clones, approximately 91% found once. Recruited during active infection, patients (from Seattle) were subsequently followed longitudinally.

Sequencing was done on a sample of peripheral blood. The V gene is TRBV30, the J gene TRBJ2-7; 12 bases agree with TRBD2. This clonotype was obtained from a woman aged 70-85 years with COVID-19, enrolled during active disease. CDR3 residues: CAWEPSFLAGGLYEQYF. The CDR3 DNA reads TGTGCCTGGGAGCCCTCTTTCCTAGCGGGGGGGCTATACGAGCAGTACTTC.